Listed below are T cell receptor beta chains from one sample, sequenced in a study of T cell responses to AZD1222 COVID-19 vaccine. The data were produced by immunoSEQ multiplex PCR, yet TCRdb's version contains in-frame clones alone and is incomplete. In the table there are approximately 160,000 clones, about 91% of which are singletons. The sequenced sample was peripheral blood, obtained on day 0 of AZD1222 vaccination. These receptors all come from an adult in good health. Each CDR3 is given with its conserved first and last residue. D genes are given only for firm matches. Size tells how often a clone was seen (once, few, many) or the class of an expanded clone, and some rows leave it out.

V	size	J	D	DNA	CDR3
TRBV5-4	.	TRBJ1-1	.	TGTGCCAGCACAACGGGGAGGAAGACCACTGAAGCTTTCTTT	CASTTGRKTTEAFF
TRBV5-1	.	TRBJ1-4	.	TGCGCCAGCAGCACAATATCAACTAATGAAAAACTGTTTTTT	CASSTISTNEKLFF
TRBV30	.	TRBJ1-5	.	TGTGCCTGGAGTAAAGGGGCTAGCAATCAGCCCCAGCATTTT	CAWSKGASNQPQHF
TRBV19	.	TRBJ2-7	TRBD1	TGTGCCAGTAGTGCTACCGGGACAGGGGTTCACGAGCAGTACTTC	CASSATGTGVHEQYF
TRBV29-1	.	TRBJ1-4	TRBD1	TGCAGCGTTGGCCTGCAGGGGGCGGGTGAAAAACTGTTTTTT	CSVGLQGAGEKLFF
TRBV19	.	TRBJ2-2	TRBD2	TGTGCCAGTAGTACGACTAGCTCCAGGACCGGGGAGCTGTTTTTT	CASSTTSSRTGELFF
TRBV3-1/TRBV3-2	.	TRBJ2-1	.	TGTGCCAGCAGCCGCCGTCCTATTGAGGACAATGAGCAGTTCTTC	CASSRRPIEDNEQFF
TRBV14	.	TRBJ2-7	TRBD1	TGTGCCAGCAGGCCTGCCGGGACAGGTTCCTCCGAGCAGTACTTC	CASRPAGTGSSEQYF
TRBV6-5	.	TRBJ1-1	.	TGTGCCAGCAGTTACGTAGGCCGCACTGAAGCTTTCTTT	CASSYVGRTEAFF
TRBV28	.	TRBJ1-5	TRBD1	TGTGCCAGCAGTCTAGACAGGGGGCCGGGTAGCAATCAGCCCCAGCATTTT	CASSLDRGPGSNQPQHF
TRBV6-5	.	TRBJ2-7	TRBD1	TGTGCCAGCAGTCAGGACAGGGGGCCCTACGAGCAGTACTTC	CASSQDRGPYEQYF
TRBV6-1	few	TRBJ2-1	TRBD2	TGTGCCAGCAGTAATAGCGGGGAGGGCTACAATGAGCAGTTCTTC	CASSNSGEGYNEQFF
TRBV7-9	once	TRBJ1-2	.	TGTGCCAGCAGCTCCTCTAAGTCGGATTTTGGCTACACCTTC	CASSSSKSDFGYTF
TRBV11-1	few	TRBJ1-1	.	TGTGCCAGCAGCTTATTTTCCACGAACACTGAAGCTTTCTTT	CASSLFSTNTEAFF
TRBV20-1	.	TRBJ2-7	.	TGCAGTGCTAGTCCCGGGGACTCCTACGAGCAGTACTTC	CSASPGDSYEQYF
TRBV28	.	TRBJ1-2	.	TGTGCCACCCGAGACAGAGAGAACTATGGCTACACCTTC	CATRDRENYGYTF
TRBV15	few	TRBJ1-5	.	TGTGCCACCAGCAGAGATGGGACACCCGGACAGCCCCAGCATTTT	CATSRDGTPGQPQHF
TRBV9	.	TRBJ2-3	TRBD2	TGTGCCAGCAGTGTAAACCCCTGGACTAGCGGCACAGATACGCAGTATTTT	CASSVNPWTSGTDTQYF
TRBV11-2	.	TRBJ2-7	TRBD2	TGTGCCAGCAGGTCGTTTCTAGCGGGAGCCAGTTACGAGCAGTACTTC	CASRSFLAGASYEQYF
TRBV15	.	TRBJ2-7	.	TGTGCCACCAGCAGAGATAACCAGGGAAATCGCGAGCAGTACTTC	CATSRDNQGNREQYF
TRBV10-3	.	TRBJ2-3	TRBD2	TGTGCCACCGCCGGGACTAGCGGGACTCGGTCCACAGATACGCAGTATTTT	CATAGTSGTRSTDTQYF
TRBV6-1	.	TRBJ2-7	TRBD1	TGTGCCAGCAGTAAAGAGGGACAGCCTCTAGTTACCTACGAGCAGTACTTC	CASSKEGQPLVTYEQYF
TRBV7-9	.	TRBJ2-5	TRBD1	TGTGCCAGCAGCCAAACCCAGTCCGGGACAGGGTACCGAGAGACCCAGTACTTC	CASSQTQSGTGYRETQYF
TRBV6-1	.	TRBJ1-2	.	TGTGCCAGCAGTGATCCGGGGGCTATCGGCTATGGCTACACCTTC	CASSDPGAIGYGYTF
TRBV5-1	.	TRBJ2-3	TRBD1	TGCGCCAGCAGCCGGAGGACAGGGATCGGCACAGATACGCAGTATTTT	CASSRRTGIGTDTQYF
TRBV12-2	.	TRBJ1-2	.	TGTGCAAGTCGCGATTGGGACAGGGGTGATGGCTACACCTTC	CASRDWDRGDGYTF
TRBV5-1	once	TRBJ2-1	TRBD2	TGCGCCAGCAGCCCAGGGACTAGAGGTAATGAGCAGTTCTTC	CASSPGTRGNEQFF
TRBV5-1	few	TRBJ1-2	.	TGCGCCAGCAGCTTGGTTACAGGCCCAGCTAACTATGGCTACACCTTC	CASSLVTGPANYGYTF
TRBV5-1	few	TRBJ2-5	TRBD2	TGCGCCAGCACCTCCGGGACTATATCTGAGACCCAGTACTTC	CASTSGTISETQYF
TRBV28	.	TRBJ1-6	.	TGTGCCACACAGACAGCCATCTATAATTCACCCCTCCACTTT	CATQTAIYNSPLHF
TRBV25-1	.	TRBJ1-6	.	TGTGCCAGCAGTGAAAGTCATACACCCCTCCACTTT	CASSESHTPLHF
TRBV7-9	.	TRBJ2-3	.	TGTGCCAGCAGCTTAGGTAGTGGTAGGTCAGATACGCAGTATTTT	CASSLGSGRSDTQYF
TRBV7-2	.	TRBJ2-1	TRBD2	TGTGCCAGCAGCGTCTCCGGGACTAGCGGGTGGGAGCAGTTCTTC	CASSVSGTSGWEQFF
TRBV7-2	.	TRBJ2-3	.	TGTGCCAGCAGCTCACCCTACAGTCGTCTCACAGATACGCAGTATTTT	CASSSPYSRLTDTQYF
TRBV6-2/TRBV6-3	once	TRBJ2-7	TRBD1	TGTGCCAGCAGTCTGACAGGGGGCGAGCAGTACTTC	CASSLTGGEQYF
TRBV27	.	TRBJ1-2	TRBD1	TGTGCCAGCAGTTCTATAGGGGTCGACAGGGGCCGAGGCTACACCTTC	CASSSIGVDRGRGYTF
TRBV7-3	.	TRBJ2-3	TRBD2	TGTGCCAGCAGCTCGGGACTAGCGGGAGTGGGCGATACGCAGTATTTT	CASSSGLAGVGDTQYF
TRBV6-5	.	TRBJ2-3	.	TGTGCCAGCTCTACCACAGATACGCAGTATTTT	CASSTTDTQYF
TRBV27	.	TRBJ2-1	.	TGTGCCAGCAGTTTAAGCGGCACCTACAATGAGCAGTTCTTC	CASSLSGTYNEQFF
TRBV12-5	few	TRBJ1-2	.	TGTGCTAGTGGTTCCGACGGGACAAGTCATGGCTACACCTTC	CASGSDGTSHGYTF
TRBV6-6	.	TRBJ2-5	TRBD2	TGTGCCAGCACCGCGGGGGGGGGCGTGGAGACCCAGTACTTC	CASTAGGGVETQYF